The rows below give T cell receptor beta chains drawn from one sample of a study of CD8+ T cells in alopecia areata. Method: immunoSEQ multiplex PCR; TCRdb's copy keeps in-frame clones and lacks some. The sample has roughly 150,000 clones; roughly 50% are singletons. The sample consisted of CD8+ T cells sorted from blood, taken at week 4, from a patient treated with tofacitinib. These TCRs come from a human donor with alopecia areata. CDR3s include the opening cysteine and the closing phenylalanine or tryptophan. Each record gives: clone size, V gene, D gene, J gene, CDR3 DNA, CDR3 protein. A D gene is named only where the DNA matches it firmly. For some rows the clone size is stated as once, few or many, or as a class when expanded; others skip it.

clone_size: NA; v_call: TRBV7-9; d_call: NA; j_call: TRBJ1-3; cdr3_nt: TGTGCCAGCTCGACTATCGGAAACACCATATATTTT; cdr3_aa: CASSTIGNTIYF
clone_size: many; v_call: TRBV21-1; d_call: NA; j_call: TRBJ1-6; cdr3_nt: TGTGCCAGCAGCCGGAGGGGACGCCAAACCTATAATTCACCCCTCCACTTT; cdr3_aa: CASSRRGRQTYNSPLHF
clone_size: NA; v_call: TRBV18; d_call: NA; j_call: TRBJ2-1; cdr3_nt: TGTGCCAGTCTTCCCGGTAATGAGCAGTTCTTC; cdr3_aa: CASLPGNEQFF
clone_size: NA; v_call: TRBV6-5; d_call: NA; j_call: TRBJ2-3; cdr3_nt: TGTGCCAGCAGATTGACAGATACGCAGTATTTT; cdr3_aa: CASRLTDTQYF
clone_size: NA; v_call: TRBV4-3; d_call: NA; j_call: TRBJ1-2; cdr3_nt: TGCGCCAGCAGCCAAGATAGTCGTCCGACGGGCATTTATGGCTACACCTTC; cdr3_aa: CASSQDSRPTGIYGYTF
clone_size: few; v_call: TRBV6-1; d_call: TRBD1; j_call: TRBJ2-6; cdr3_nt: TGTGCCAGCAGTGGACAGGGGGCTGGGGCCAACGTCCTGACTTTC; cdr3_aa: CASSGQGAGANVLTF
clone_size: once; v_call: TRBV7-2; d_call: TRBD2; j_call: TRBJ2-5; cdr3_nt: TGTGCCAGCAGCTCCTCCGGGACAAGGTCGGGAGGGTCCCAGTACTTC; cdr3_aa: CASSSSGTRSGGSQYF
clone_size: NA; v_call: TRBV30; d_call: TRBD1; j_call: TRBJ1-2; cdr3_nt: TGTGCCTGGAGATTGACAGGGTACGGCTACACCTTC; cdr3_aa: CAWRLTGYGYTF
clone_size: few; v_call: TRBV10-3; d_call: TRBD1; j_call: TRBJ1-1; cdr3_nt: TGTGCCAGCAGTAAAGACCCTGGGACAGGGGGGGTAGAAGCTTTCTTT; cdr3_aa: CASSKDPGTGGVEAFF
clone_size: few; v_call: TRBV6-5; d_call: TRBD1; j_call: TRBJ1-5; cdr3_nt: TGTGCCAGCAGGGACAGGGGGCTCGGTCAGCCCCAGCATTTT; cdr3_aa: CASRDRGLGQPQHF
clone_size: NA; v_call: TRBV5-8; d_call: NA; j_call: TRBJ2-3; cdr3_nt: TGTGCCAGCAGCTTCGGACTGGAGACAGATACGCAGTATTTT; cdr3_aa: CASSFGLETDTQYF
clone_size: NA; v_call: TRBV29-1; d_call: NA; j_call: TRBJ1-4; cdr3_nt: TGCAGCGTTCGGGGGATTGATGAAAAACTGTTTTTT; cdr3_aa: CSVRGIDEKLFF
clone_size: NA; v_call: TRBV13; d_call: NA; j_call: TRBJ2-1; cdr3_nt: TGTGCCAGCAGCTTCGGGACGGGGGACAATGAGCAGTTCTTC; cdr3_aa: CASSFGTGDNEQFF
clone_size: NA; v_call: TRBV30; d_call: TRBD1; j_call: TRBJ1-1; cdr3_nt: TGTGCCTGGAGTGGGACAGGGGTCACTGAAGCTTTCTTT; cdr3_aa: CAWSGTGVTEAFF
clone_size: NA; v_call: TRBV7-8; d_call: TRBD2; j_call: TRBJ2-1; cdr3_nt: TGTGCCAGCAGCTCCGCCGGGGGGGACTCCTACAATGAGCAGTTCTTC; cdr3_aa: CASSSAGGDSYNEQFF
clone_size: NA; v_call: TRBV27; d_call: NA; j_call: TRBJ2-3; cdr3_nt: TGTGCCAGCAGTGCCAGCACAGATACGCAGTATTTT; cdr3_aa: CASSASTDTQYF
clone_size: NA; v_call: TRBV13; d_call: NA; j_call: TRBJ2-5; cdr3_nt: TGTGCCAGCAGCTTGAGGGGAGAGACCCAGTACTTC; cdr3_aa: CASSLRGETQYF
clone_size: NA; v_call: TRBV2; d_call: TRBD2; j_call: TRBJ2-1; cdr3_nt: TGTGCCAGCAGTGAATCTAGCGGCGACCCGAACATTTACAATGAGCAGTTCTTC; cdr3_aa: CASSESSGDPNIYNEQFF
clone_size: NA; v_call: TRBV15; d_call: NA; j_call: TRBJ2-7; cdr3_nt: TGTGCCACCGGAGCTACAGGGACGGACGAGCAGTACTTC; cdr3_aa: CATGATGTDEQYF
clone_size: few; v_call: TRBV7-9; d_call: NA; j_call: TRBJ1-6; cdr3_nt: TGTGCCAGCAGCTTATCGTCGGGTTCACCCCTCCACTTT; cdr3_aa: CASSLSSGSPLHF
clone_size: NA; v_call: TRBV7-9; d_call: NA; j_call: TRBJ1-1; cdr3_nt: TGTGCCAGCAGCTTGAGCGACAGACTTAACACTGAAGCTTTCTTT; cdr3_aa: CASSLSDRLNTEAFF
clone_size: few; v_call: TRBV19; d_call: NA; j_call: TRBJ1-2; cdr3_nt: TGTGCCAGTACCGCGGTGGGCAGGCGCTACACCTTC; cdr3_aa: CASTAVGRRYTF
clone_size: NA; v_call: TRBV4-1; d_call: TRBD2; j_call: TRBJ2-1; cdr3_nt: TGCGCCAGCAGCCAAGTACTAGCGGCGGGCAATGAGCAGTTCTTC; cdr3_aa: CASSQVLAAGNEQFF
clone_size: NA; v_call: TRBV5-6; d_call: NA; j_call: TRBJ2-2; cdr3_nt: TGTGCCAGCAGCCAAGGAGACGCCGTCTGGAACACCGGGGAGCTGTTTTTT; cdr3_aa: CASSQGDAVWNTGELFF
clone_size: NA; v_call: TRBV6-1; d_call: NA; j_call: TRBJ1-6; cdr3_nt: TGTGCCAGCAGCGCGGATGGACCCCTTTCACCCCTCCACTTT; cdr3_aa: CASSADGPLSPLHF
clone_size: few; v_call: TRBV27; d_call: NA; j_call: TRBJ2-7; cdr3_nt: TGTGCCAGCAGTGGGGGTTACGAGCAGTACTTC; cdr3_aa: CASSGGYEQYF
clone_size: NA; v_call: TRBV13; d_call: TRBD1; j_call: TRBJ2-5; cdr3_nt: TGTGCCAGCAGCCAACCCGGGACAGGGGGCGAAGAGACCCAGTACTTC; cdr3_aa: CASSQPGTGGEETQYF
clone_size: few; v_call: TRBV13; d_call: TRBD1; j_call: TRBJ2-7; cdr3_nt: TGTGCCAGCAGCCCACCGGGACAGTCCTACGAGCAGTACTTC; cdr3_aa: CASSPPGQSYEQYF
clone_size: NA; v_call: TRBV4-1; d_call: NA; j_call: TRBJ1-6; cdr3_nt: TGCGCCAGCAGCCAAGGGGGCTCCTATAATTCACCCCTCCACTTT; cdr3_aa: CASSQGGSYNSPLHF